The next 16 T cell receptor beta chains were all read from a single sample in a study of blood T cells in healthy people across ages. Combining a sample-barcoded 5' primer with a J-beta primer mix, a second PCR ran for 7 to 11 cycles. TCRdb re-analysed the 5' RACE reads in MiXCR, keeping a single row per CDR3 protein. The sample shows about 720,000 distinct CDR3 sequences, about 24% of them seen only once. Source material: blood. All receptors come from a man between 65 and 79 years old in good health.

This chain joins TRBV6-5 and TRBJ2-3; D is ambiguous. V was trimmed by 6 bases and J by 1 base, leaving 5 bases between them. The length of the CDR3 is 12 residues. Germline CDR1 reads MNHEY; CDR2 reads SVGAGI. CDR3 in DNA: TGTGCCAGCAGAGGTCGCACAGATACGCAGTATTTT. This gives the protein CASRGRTDTQYF.

This clonotype was observed a handful of times. The rearrangement uses TRBV20-1 and TRBJ2-3; D remains ambiguous. Germline V gene data show CDR1 as DFQATT and CDR2 as SNEGSKA (reference sequence). Trimming took off 1 base at V and 2 bases at J, with 13 bases between the two ends. The CDR3 spans 15 residues. The CDR3 loop is CSARGNRDPTDTQYF. CDR3 nucleotide sequence: TGCAGTGCTAGAGGCAATAGGGATCCCACAGATACGCAGTATTTT.

This clonotype was observed a few times. V and J are TRBV12-3 or TRBV12-4 and TRBJ2-3; TRBD1 agrees at 7 bases. V shed 6 bases, J shed 8 bases, and the junction held 14 bases outside the gene matches. The CDR3 is 15 residues long. The CDR3 protein is CASSIQGVTGGTQYF. CDR3 in DNA: TGTGCCAGCAGCATCCAGGGGGTCACAGGAGGTACGCAGTATTTT.

In its sample, this clonotype was seen a few times. The DNA for the CDR3 is TGCAGTGCTAGGCCACTGACTAGCGGGGGGGATACGCAGTATTTT. Amino acid sequence: CSARPLTSGGDTQYF. The V gene is TRBV20-1, the J gene TRBJ2-3; 13 bases align to TRBD2. Germline V gene lookup returns CDR1 DFQATT and CDR2 SNEGSKA (reference sequence). The CDR3 covers 15 residues. Germline trimming cut 3 bases from V and 6 bases from J; bases unmatched to any gene: 6.

This chain links TRBV5-1 with TRBJ2-2; D is tentatively TRBD1 or TRBD2 (5 bases each). Germline CDR1 reads SGHRS; CDR2 reads YFSETQ. The ends were cut back, 4 bases at V and 3 bases at J, with 7 bases in the middle. The CDR3 contains 13 residues. The CDR3 DNA follows: TGCGCCAGCAGCCCGGGGCACACCGGGGAGCTGTTTTTT. This translates into CASSPGHTGELFF.

The chain couples TRBV20-1 to TRBJ1-5; TRBD1 aligns across 9 bases. Germline V CDR1 and CDR2: DFQATT, SNEGSKA (reference sequence). The length of the CDR3 is 17 residues. V lost 0 bases to trimming and J lost 1 base; unmatched junction nucleotides: 7. The CDR3 sequence is CSARDFTGGFSNQPQHF. CDR3 in DNA: TGCAGTGCTAGAGATTTCACAGGGGGCTTCAGCAATCAGCCCCAGCATTTT.

This clonotype has just a few counts. The chain uses TRBV18 and TRBJ1-5, with 8 bases fitting TRBD1. The V and J ends lost 6 bases and 8 bases, in that order; junction bases with no gene match: 12. This CDR3 comprises 15 residues. Germline CDR1 reads KGHSH; CDR2 reads LQKENI. The CDR3 spells CASSPGQEAGKPQHF. The CDR3 bases are TGTGCCAGCTCCCCGGGACAGGAAGCAGGGAAGCCCCAGCATTTT.

This rearrangement joins TRBV6-2 or TRBV6-3 to TRBJ1-2; 9 bases match TRBD1. The CDR3 loop spans 14 amino acids. V trimming: 6 bases; J trimming: 6 bases; junction bases outside the gene matches: 8. Per the germline V gene, CDR1 is MNHEY and CDR2 is SVGEGT. CDR3 DNA: TGTGCCAGCAGAACCTCGGGACAGGGTAATGGCTACACCTTC. This encodes CASRTSGQGNGYTF.

The genes are TRBV6-5 and TRBJ1-2; a weak D match, TRBD1 (5 bases). With 6 bases removed from V and 5 bases from J, the gap between germline ends came to 19 bases. CDR1 and CDR2 (germline): MNHEY, SVGAGI. The CDR3 length is 15 residues. CDR3 residues: CASSREGWHMYGYTF. The CDR3 DNA is TGTGCCAGCAGCAGGGAAGGATGGCATATGTATGGCTACACCTTC.

The chain links TRBV27 to TRBJ2-4; TRBD1 matches 8 bases. CDR3 length equals 16 residues. With V trimmed by 5 bases and J by 3 bases, 9 bases remained unmatched. CDR1 is MNHEY, CDR2 SMNVEV, per germline (reference sequence). DNA of the CDR3: TGTGCCAGCAGTCCCCAGGGGGCGCGCGGCAAAAACATTCAGTACTTC. Its translation is CASSPQGARGKNIQYF.

The chain couples TRBV10-3 to TRBJ1-2; TRBD1 agrees at 7 bases. The V gene end was trimmed by 0 bases and the J gene end by 5 bases; junction bases not matched to a gene: 6. The CDR3 totals 15 residues. CDR1 and CDR2 (germline): ENHRY, SYGVKD. The CDR3 DNA is TGTGCCATCAGTGAGTCAGTGGGGACAGATTATGGCTACACCTTC. Its protein is CAISESVGTDYGYTF.

This clonotype was seen only a few times. The chain recombines TRBV15 with TRBJ2-6, with TRBD1 identical over 9 bases. Germline CDR1 reads LNHNV; CDR2 reads YYDKDF (reference sequence). Trimming cost V 11 bases and J 1 base; bases outside gene matches: 12. The CDR3 covers 17 residues. The CDR3 protein is CASDRGKTGSGANVLTF. The CDR3 DNA is TGTGCCTCGGACAGGGGTAAGACTGGATCTGGGGCCAACGTCCTGACTTTC.

This clonotype occurred a few times. The chain has TRBV6-5 and TRBJ2-3, with D possibly TRBD2 on 5 matching bases. CDR1 and CDR2 from the germline V gene are MNHEY and SVGAGI. This CDR3 spans 16 amino acids. With 2 bases removed from V and 1 base from J, the gap between germline ends came to 13 bases. This CDR3 is CASSYHSGLGTDTQYF. The CDR3 DNA follows: TGTGCCAGCAGTTACCACTCGGGGTTGGGCACAGATACGCAGTATTTT.

This clonotype occurred a few times. V gene TRBV5-1 combines with J gene TRBJ2-1; the match to TRBD2 covers 12 bases. CDR3 size: 16 residues. The germline V gene has CDR1 SGHRS and CDR2 YFSETQ. The V gene end was trimmed by 4 bases and the J gene end by 1 base; junction bases not matched to a gene: 3. The CDR3: CASSQLAGGSYNEQFF. The CDR3 nucleotides read TGCGCCAGCAGCCAACTAGCGGGGGGTTCCTACAATGAGCAGTTCTTC.

This clonotype turned up a few times. A junction end diverges from the germline sequence, so it may reflect a read error. The genes are TRBV12-3 or TRBV12-4 and TRBJ1-2; D perhaps matches TRBD1 (5 bases). The CDR3 loop spans 14 amino acids. CDR3 region: CASSTNNLGGGYTF. In nucleotides, the CDR3 is TGTGCTAGCAGTACAAACAACCTTGGGGGTGGCTACACCTTC.

The table lists this clonotype with a few counts. V usage is TRBV5-1 and J usage is TRBJ2-3; D is tentatively TRBD1 or TRBD2 (6 bases each). The CDR3 runs to 14 residues. Germline V lookup: CDR1 SGHRS, CDR2 YFSETQ. The V end lost 6 bases, the J end lost 0 bases, and 11 bases lay between the germline ends. The CDR3 protein is CASKGGSSTDTQYF. The CDR3, as DNA: TGCGCCAGCAAGGGGGGCAGTAGCACAGATACGCAGTATTTT.